The clone carrying this T cell receptor beta chain came up a few times. The target antigen is unknown. From germline, CDR1 is KGHDR and CDR2 SFDVKD. The ends were cut back, 8 bases at V and 4 bases at J, with 13 bases in the middle. The CDR3 covers 14 residues. The data are from a study of identical twins. Findings and limits, study-wide: While abundant cord blood beta clonotypes carried fewer insertions, memory repertoires showed no such pattern.

One entry per CDR3 protein, called by TCRdb with MiXCR from the 5' RACE reads. The table lists around 680,000 distinct CDR3 sequences, about 9.4% of them singletons. The same sample was also studied in work on yellow fever vaccine responses in identical twins.

This receptor was taken from a woman younger than 35 in good health. Material: PBMCs. The chain couples TRBV24-1 to TRBJ2-2; TRBD1 might be the D (6 bases). The CDR3, as DNA: TGTGCCACCATGGGGCAGGGGCGCACCGGGGAGCTGTTTTTT. Its translation is CATMGQGRTGELFF.